Each of the 29 T cell receptor beta chains below was sequenced from the same sample in a study of CD8 T cells in Susac syndrome. Random hexamers served to reverse transcribe about 0.5 to 1 ug RNA. TCRdb reanalysed the immunoSEQ multiplex PCR reads using MiXCR and keeps one entry per CDR3 protein. The table has under 350,000 distinct CDR3 sequences, around 92% seen once. The material sequenced was CD4+ T cells from PBMCs. The receptors shown here come from a human donor with multiple sclerosis.

For the CDR3, the DNA is TGTGCCAGCAGCGTAGGGCCCCAGGGCAATCAGCCCCAGCATTTT. This translates into CASSVGPQGNQPQHF. V is TRBV9 and J is TRBJ1-5; D uncertain. Germline V lookup: CDR1 SGDLS, CDR2 YYNGEE. V was trimmed by 0 bases and J by 2 bases, leaving 9 bases between them. CDR3 length: 15 amino acids.

This clonotype came up once. This chain links TRBV30 with TRBJ2-7; a weak D match, TRBD1 (6 bases). Germline CDR1 reads GTSNPN; CDR2 reads SVGIG (reference sequence). V was shortened by 4 bases and J by 2 bases, with 12 bases between the two germline ends. The CDR3 contains 13 residues. The CDR3 protein is CAWTSRGPYEQYF. DNA of the CDR3: TGTGCCTGGACCAGCAGGGGTCCCTACGAGCAGTACTTC.

The J gene is TRBJ2-1, the V gene TRBV11-1; no reliable D call. The CDR3 consists of 14 residues. Germline CDR1 reads SGHAT; CDR2 reads FQDESV (reference sequence). Trimming took off 2 bases at V and 6 bases at J, with 11 bases between the two ends. The CDR3 nucleotides are TGTGCCAGCAGCTTATCCCCGCGAGCCAATGAGCAGTTCTTC. This encodes CASSLSPRANEQFF.

The chain has TRBV5-1 and TRBJ1-4, with D perhaps matching TRBD1 (5 bases). Germline CDR1 is SGHRS and CDR2 is YFSETQ. Trimming left V 3 bases short and J 7 bases short, with 16 bases between. The CDR3 length is 15 residues. CDR3 sequence (DNA): TGCGCCAGCAGCTCCGGGGGGGGAGATAGTGAAAAACTGTTTTTT. Protein sequence: CASSSGGGDSEKLFF.

The gene calls are TRBV12-3 or TRBV12-4 and TRBJ2-1, with D perhaps TRBD2 (7 bases). The CDR3 is 16 amino acids. Trimming cost V 5 bases and J 1 base, with 15 bases left between them. The CDR3 region has the DNA TGTGCCAGCAGTGCTAGGGGGGGGCATTCCTACAATGAGCAGTTCTTC. Its translation is CASSARGGHSYNEQFF.

The rearrangement uses TRBV12-3 or TRBV12-4 and TRBJ1-2; D may be TRBD1 (5 bases). The CDR3 totals 13 residues. V gave up 3 bases and J gave up 8 bases, with 13 bases separating them. CDR3 residues: CASSLRGSRGYTF. The DNA of the CDR3 is TGTGCCAGCAGTTTGAGGGGCTCGAGGGGCTACACCTTC.

This clonotype appeared a few times. The V and J genes are TRBV18 and TRBJ1-5; D might be TRBD1 (5 bases). V gave up 5 bases and J gave up 5 bases, with 7 bases separating them. This CDR3 contains 12 residues. The germline V gene encodes CDR1 KGHSH and CDR2 LQKENI. CDR3 region: CASSKGDQPQHF. The CDR3 DNA follows: TGTGCCAGCTCAAAAGGGGATCAGCCCCAGCATTTT.

This chain uses TRBV4-1 with TRBJ1-1; D remains unclear. The V end was cut by 4 bases, the J end by 3 bases, with 12 bases between. The CDR3 runs to 14 residues. CDR1 is MGHRA, CDR2 YSYEKL, per germline. This CDR3 reads CASSPRALDTEAFF. The CDR3 coding sequence is TGCGCCAGCAGCCCCCGGGCCTTAGACACTGAAGCTTTCTTT.

In nucleotides, the CDR3 is TGTGCTACAAGGGAAGTAAGAGGCTCATATAGCAATCAGCCCCAGCATTTT. Its translation: CATREVRGSYSNQPQHF. The chain uses TRBV19 and TRBJ1-5; D is unclear. Germline V gene data show CDR1 as LNHDA and CDR2 as SQIVND (reference sequence). The length of the CDR3 is 17 residues.

The chain is built from TRBV12-3 or TRBV12-4 and TRBJ2-7; no firm D call. The CDR3 length is 13 residues. Trimming took off 4 bases at V and 0 bases at J, with 7 bases between the two ends. DNA for the CDR3: TGTGCCAGCAGTTCGTCGGGCTCCTACGAGCAGTACTTC. Its translation: CASSSSGSYEQYF.

The V and J genes are TRBV20-1 and TRBJ2-5, with 7 bases lining up with TRBD2. Germline V gene data show CDR1 as DFQATT and CDR2 as SNEGSKA (reference sequence). V gave up 2 bases and J gave up 5 bases; unmatched junction bases: 5. The CDR3 runs to 13 residues. For the CDR3, the DNA is TGCAGTGCTAGATTAGCGGGTTCGGAGACCCAGTACTTC. The encoded protein is CSARLAGSETQYF.

The V call is TRBV7-9, the J call TRBJ2-2; no clear D. Germline assignment: CDR1 SEHNR and CDR2 FQNEAQ (reference sequence). V was cut by 4 bases and J by 5 bases, with 11 bases left in between. This CDR3 region has 14 residues. CDR3 DNA: TGTGCCAGCAGCTCAGACATCTCGACCGGGGAGCTGTTTTTT. Protein: CASSSDISTGELFF.

This clonotype was observed once. This chain joins TRBV3-1 and TRBJ2-1; 12 nucleotides align to TRBD2. The CDR3 covers 17 residues. The ends lost 7 bases at V and 0 bases at J; junction bases unmatched: 7. The germline V gene has CDR1 LGHDT and CDR2 YNNKEL (reference sequence). In DNA form, the CDR3 reads TGTGCCAGCATGGGACTAGCGGGCCCCAGCTCCTACAATGAGCAGTTCTTC. Translated, it gives CASMGLAGPSSYNEQFF.

The chain uses TRBV24-1 and TRBJ2-1; TRBD2 might be the D (6 bases). The V gene's germline CDR1 is KGHDR and CDR2 SFDVKD. The V gene lost 7 bases and the J gene lost 1 base, with 13 bases spanning the gap. CDR3 length equals 15 residues. This CDR3 reads CATSDDRGSYNEQFF. DNA for the CDR3: TGTGCCACCAGCGATGACCGGGGGTCCTACAATGAGCAGTTCTTC.

CDR3 protein: CASGPGGGWGSYEQYF. As DNA, the CDR3 is TGTGCCAGTGGCCCCGGTGGTGGATGGGGGTCCTACGAGCAGTACTTC. The chain couples TRBV7-2 to TRBJ2-7; D tentatively reads TRBD1 or TRBD2 (5 bases each). Germline CDR1 reads SGHTA; CDR2 reads FQGNSA. The CDR3 is 16 residues long. Trimming removed 9 bases from V and 1 base from J, with 22 bases in between.

The rearrangement joins TRBV28 to TRBJ1-1; TRBD1 might be the D (5 bases). Germline V CDR1 and CDR2: MDHEN, SYDVKM. This CDR3 has 12 amino acids. V dropped 8 bases and J dropped 8 bases, with 15 bases sitting between them. The CDR3 DNA is TGTGCCAGCTCGTACCCCGGGGGGGAAGCTTTCTTT. As protein: CASSYPGGEAFF.

This chain links TRBV7-2 with TRBJ2-1; D uncertain. This CDR3 is 16 amino acids long. Trimming took off 6 bases at V and 3 bases at J, with 18 bases between the two ends. Germline CDR1 reads SGHTA; CDR2 reads FQGNSA. CDR3: CASRSDPLTNYNEQFF. Here the CDR3 DNA reads TGTGCCAGCAGGTCCGACCCCCTAACAAACTACAATGAGCAGTTCTTC.

This chain links TRBV12-3 or TRBV12-4 with TRBJ2-1; 7 bases line up with TRBD2. J gave up 2 bases and V 1 base, and 2 bases lay outside the gene matches. The CDR3 loop spans 15 amino acids. In DNA, the CDR3 is TGTGCCAGCAGTTTAGGCCGGGGGGCCTACAATGAGCAGTTCTTC. This sequence encodes CASSLGRGAYNEQFF.

J is TRBJ2-4 and V is TRBV20-1, with D perhaps matching TRBD2 (6 bases). The ends were cut back, 3 bases at V and 4 bases at J, with 13 bases in the middle. This CDR3 comprises 14 residues. Looked up from germline, CDR1 is DFQATT and CDR2 is SNEGSKA (reference sequence). CDR3 sequence: CSARIGGIKNIQYF. The CDR3 DNA follows: TGCAGTGCTAGGATCGGCGGGATTAAAAACATTCAGTACTTC.

V is TRBV4-1 and J is TRBJ2-1, with 12 bases matching TRBD2. Germline V gene sequence: CDR1 MGHRA, CDR2 YSYEKL. The CDR3 runs 18 residues. With 2 bases clipped from V and 6 bases from J, the junction kept 11 bases outside the gene matches. The CDR3 protein is CASSQRWLAGGPGNEQFF. CDR3 in DNA: TGCGCCAGCAGCCAAAGATGGCTAGCGGGAGGGCCGGGCAATGAGCAGTTCTTC.

The chain is built from TRBV7-8 and TRBJ1-5; 11 bases fit TRBD1. Trimming took 5 bases from V and 6 from J; bases not matched to a gene: 15. This CDR3 is 18 amino acids long. Germline V gene data show CDR1 as SGHVS and CDR2 as FQNEAQ. The CDR3 region is CASSHGGTGGIRGQPQHF. The CDR3 DNA follows: TGTGCCAGCAGCCACGGTGGGACAGGGGGTATTCGGGGTCAGCCCCAGCATTTT.

The V gene is TRBV2, the J gene TRBJ1-4; tentatively, D is TRBD1 (5 bases). Germline V gives CDR1 SNHLY, CDR2 FYNNEI. The ends were cut back, 6 bases at V and 10 bases at J, with 18 bases in the middle. The CDR3 consists of 14 residues. The CDR3 sequence: CASRETLGGVKLFF. Written as DNA, the CDR3 is TGTGCCAGCAGGGAGACCCTGGGAGGGGTAAAACTGTTTTTT.

This clonotype showed up just once. The CDR3 is CASSKGSSPSGEQYF. Written as DNA, the CDR3 is TGTGCCAGCAGCAAGGGGAGCTCCCCGTCGGGAGAGCAGTACTTC. The chain carries TRBV5-4 and TRBJ2-7; D is tentatively TRBD1 or TRBD2 (5 bases each). V shed 4 bases and J shed 7 bases, with 21 bases lying between them. CDR1 SGHNT and CDR2 YYREEE come from the germline V gene (reference sequence). This CDR3 contains 15 residues. The whole variable domain, remainder taken from reference TRBV5-4 and TRBJ2-7, is ETGVTQSPTHLIKTRGQQVTLRCSSQSGHNTVSWYQQALGQGPQFIFQYYREEENGRGNFPPRFSGLQFPNYSSELNVNALELDDSALYLCASSKGSSPSGEQYFGPGTRLTVT.

J is TRBJ2-5 and V is TRBV29-1; a weak D match, TRBD2 (7 bases). CDR1 SQVTM and CDR2 ANQGSEA come from the germline V gene. V was clipped by 6 bases and J by 6 bases, with 14 bases between them. The CDR3 is 12 amino acids. CDR3 protein: CSVGGGQQTQYF. The CDR3 DNA reads as TGCAGCGTGGGCGGGGGCCAGCAGACCCAGTACTTC.

The V and J genes are TRBV30 and TRBJ2-7, with 7 positions matching TRBD2. CDR1 is GTSNPN and CDR2 is SVGIG in the germline V gene (reference sequence). V dropped 3 bases and J dropped 0; count of bases not matched to a gene: 5. The CDR3 contains 14 residues. The CDR3 DNA follows: TGTGCCTGGAGGCGGGGAGGGAGCTCCTACGAGCAGTACTTC. Its protein product is CAWRRGGSSYEQYF. Filled out from reference TRBV30 and TRBJ2-7, the complete variable domain reads SQTIHQWPATLVQPVGSPLSLECTVEGTSNPNLYWYRQAAGRGLQLLFYSVGIGQISSEVPQNLSASRPQDRQFILSSKKLLLSDSGFYLCAWRRGGSSYEQYFGPGTRLTVT.

This rearrangement joins TRBV12-3 or TRBV12-4 to TRBJ1-1; D unresolved. Between the trimmed V and J ends, which lost 6 bases and 2 bases, there was a span of 10 bases. The CDR3 has 13 residues. Written as DNA, the CDR3 is TGTGCCAGCAGCACCTCCCTTAACACTGAAGCTTTCTTT. Residues: CASSTSLNTEAFF.

V gene TRBV30 combines with J gene TRBJ1-2; D uncertain. The CDR3 sequence is 14 residues long. Trimming took 0 bases from V and 8 from J, leaving 16 bases between them. Germline lookup yields CDR1 GTSNPN and CDR2 SVGIG (reference sequence). The CDR3 protein is CAWSVNTPAGGYTF. As DNA, the CDR3 is TGTGCCTGGAGTGTAAATACTCCGGCTGGGGGCTACACCTTC.

This chain uses TRBV2 with TRBJ1-2; D unclear. V lost 1 base, J lost 8 bases, and 11 bases lay in between. This CDR3 contains 13 residues. CDR1 is SNHLY, CDR2 FYNNEI, per germline. CDR3 bases: TGTGCCAGCAGTGAAGTCCGTGCAAGAGGCTACACCTTC. As protein: CASSEVRARGYTF.

The V gene is TRBV7-8, the J gene TRBJ2-1, with TRBD2 matching over 8 bases. CDR1 and CDR2 (germline): SGHVS, FQNEAQ. V lost 3 bases to trimming and J lost 4 bases; unmatched junction nucleotides: 8. This CDR3 is 16 amino acids long. Written as DNA, the CDR3 is TGTGCCAGCAGCTTTAGGACTAGCTCCTTTTACAATGAGCAGTTCTTC. This sequence encodes CASSFRTSSFYNEQFF.